By its share, the clone carrying this T cell receptor beta chain is hyperexpanded (1% or more). Its antigen is undetermined. Method: immunoSEQ multiplex PCR; TCRdb's copy keeps in-frame clones and lacks some. The sample has roughly 20,000 clones, 74% seen once. Busulfan-fludarabine conditioning, marrow transplant, and cyclophosphamide on days +3 and +4 were administered. This sample stems from a study of T cells after posttransplantation cyclophosphamide. Study-wide findings and caveats: Tissue-infiltrating T cells from skin or gut overlapped little with blood T cells. After PTCy, TRB diversity resembled that of CNI/methotrexate controls.

In germline, CDR1 is WSHSY, CDR2 SAAADI. This CDR3 has 15 residues. V was clipped by 0 bases and J by 4 bases, with 9 bases between them. The receptor comes from a young adult male patient who received an allogeneic stem cell transplant from a related donor, was CMV-positive, and had acute GVHD only. Some T cells may be provided by the graft donor. The input for sequencing was PBMCs, taken after an allogeneic stem cell transplant with post-transplant cyclophosphamide. This chain joins TRBV10-2 and TRBJ2-2; maybe TRBD2 (6 bases). This chain's CDR3 is CASSESAGSTGELFF. The CDR3 bases are TGCGCCAGCAGTGAGTCAGCCGGGAGCACCGGGGAGCTGTTTTTT.